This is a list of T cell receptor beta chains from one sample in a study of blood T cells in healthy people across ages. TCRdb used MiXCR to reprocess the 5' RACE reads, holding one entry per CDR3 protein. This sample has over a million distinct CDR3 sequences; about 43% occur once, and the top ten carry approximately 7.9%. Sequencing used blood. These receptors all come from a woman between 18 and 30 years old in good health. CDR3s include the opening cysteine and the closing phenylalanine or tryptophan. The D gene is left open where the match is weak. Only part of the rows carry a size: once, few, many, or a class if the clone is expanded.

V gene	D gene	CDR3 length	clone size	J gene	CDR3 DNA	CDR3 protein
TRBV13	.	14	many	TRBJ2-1	TGTGCCAGCAGTTTACAGCGAGGACCCAATGAGCAGTTCTTC	CASSLQRGPNEQFF
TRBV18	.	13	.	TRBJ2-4	TGTGCCAGCTCACCACTGGAGGGTGACATTCAGTACTTC	CASSPLEGDIQYF
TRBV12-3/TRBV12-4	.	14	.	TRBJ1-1	TGTGCCAGCTCACTACAGGGATTAGGCACTGAAGCTTTCTTT	CASSLQGLGTEAFF
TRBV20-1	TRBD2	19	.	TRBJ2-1	TGCAGTGCTAGTGTCTTTGATGGGACTAGCGGGAGCTCCTACAATGAGCAGTTCTTC	CSASVFDGTSGSSYNEQFF
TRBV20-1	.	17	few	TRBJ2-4	TGCAGTGCTAGAGGATTCGGACAGATTATAGCCAAAAACATTCAGTACTTC	CSARGFGQIIAKNIQYF
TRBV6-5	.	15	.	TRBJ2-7	TGTGCCAGCAGTTACCAGGCCGACAAGACCTACGAGCAGTACTTC	CASSYQADKTYEQYF
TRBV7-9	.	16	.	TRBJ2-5	TGTGCCAGCAGCTTAGCCCCAGGGGGAAGCGGGGAGACCCAGTACTTC	CASSLAPGGSGETQYF
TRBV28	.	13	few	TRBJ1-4	TGTGCCAGCAGCTTCCGGGGAGGGGAAAAACTGTTTTTT	CASSFRGGEKLFF
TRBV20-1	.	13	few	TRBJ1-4	TGCAGTGCTAGGTGGGACGGCCATGAAAAACTGTTTTTT	CSARWDGHEKLFF
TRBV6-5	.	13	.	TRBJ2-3	TGTGCCAGCAGTTGGGGTAGTAGGGATACGCAGTATTTT	CASSWGSRDTQYF
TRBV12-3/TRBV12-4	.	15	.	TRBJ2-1	TGTGCCAGCAGTTTGGGACTGGACAGGTCAAATGAGCAGTTCTTC	CASSLGLDRSNEQFF
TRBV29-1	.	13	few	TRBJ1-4	TGCAGCGTTGCCGACAGTCTTGATGAAAAACTGTTTTTT	CSVADSLDEKLFF
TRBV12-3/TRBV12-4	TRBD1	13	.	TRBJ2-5	TGTGCCAGCAGTCCCGACAGGGGGTGGGAGCAGTACTTC	CASSPDRGWEQYF
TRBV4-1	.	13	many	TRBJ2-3	TGCGCCAGCAGCCAAAGTAGCACAGATACGCAGTATTTT	CASSQSSTDTQYF
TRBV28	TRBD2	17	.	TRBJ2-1	TGTGCCAGCAGTGTGGGACTAGCGGGGGGGCCGGGGAATGAGCAGTTCTTC	CASSVGLAGGPGNEQFF